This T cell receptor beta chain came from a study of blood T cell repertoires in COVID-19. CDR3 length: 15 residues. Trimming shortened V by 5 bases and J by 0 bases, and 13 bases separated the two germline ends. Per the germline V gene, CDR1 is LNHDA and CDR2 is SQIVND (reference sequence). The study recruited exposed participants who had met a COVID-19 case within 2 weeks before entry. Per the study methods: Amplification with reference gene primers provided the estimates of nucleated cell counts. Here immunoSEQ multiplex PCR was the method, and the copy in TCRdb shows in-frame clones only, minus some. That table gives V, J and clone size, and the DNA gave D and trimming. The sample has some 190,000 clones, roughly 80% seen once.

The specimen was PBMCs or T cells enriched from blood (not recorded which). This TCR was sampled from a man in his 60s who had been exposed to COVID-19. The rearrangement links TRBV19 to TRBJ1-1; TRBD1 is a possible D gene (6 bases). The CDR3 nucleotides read TGTGCCAGTAGTGAACAGACAGGCCTGAACACTGAAGCTTTCTTT. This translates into CASSEQTGLNTEAFF.